The 19 T cell receptor beta chains in this list originate from one sample, sequenced in a study of blood T cell repertoires in COVID-19. Here immunoSEQ multiplex PCR was the method, and the copy in TCRdb shows in-frame clones only, minus some. This sample has 300,000 to 450,000 clones, with over 75% found just once. Sequenced material: PBMCs or T cells enriched from blood (not recorded which). These receptors were collected from a man aged 35 to 55 in a cohort exposed to, infected with or recovered from COVID-19 (not recorded which).

This chain links TRBV20-1 with TRBJ1-5, with a weak D call TRBD1 (5 bases). The germline CDR1 and CDR2 sequences are DFQATT and SNEGSKA (reference sequence). CDR3 length equals 11 residues. Trimming shortened V by 3 bases and J by 6 bases, and 6 bases separated the two germline ends. CDR3 sequence reads: CSARGGQPQHF. The CDR3 DNA reads TGCAGTGCTAGGGGGGGTCAGCCCCAGCATTTT.

This chain uses TRBV6-6 with TRBJ1-4; 8 bases agree with TRBD1. Germline V gives CDR1 MNHNY, CDR2 SVGAGI (reference sequence). V gave up 6 bases and J gave up 7 bases; unmatched junction bases: 7. The CDR3 length is 14 residues. The CDR3 reads CASRNRGNGEKLFF. CDR3 sequence (DNA): TGTGCCAGCAGGAACAGGGGGAATGGTGAAAAACTGTTTTTT.

The rearrangement joins TRBV25-1 to TRBJ1-1; 7 bases are a match to TRBD1. Per the germline V gene, CDR1 is MGHDK and CDR2 is SYGVNS. With 4 bases clipped from V and 5 bases from J, the junction kept 7 bases outside the gene matches. The CDR3 runs 14 residues. CDR3 residues: CASSAIPQGTEAFF. DNA for the CDR3: TGTGCCAGCAGTGCTATTCCACAGGGGACTGAAGCTTTCTTT.

The genes are TRBV5-5 and TRBJ2-1, with D tentatively TRBD1 (5 bases). Germline V gene lookup returns CDR1 SGHKS and CDR2 YYEKEE (reference sequence). The CDR3 spans 13 residues. V gave up 4 bases and J gave up 6 bases, with 11 bases separating them. The CDR3 DNA is TGTGCCAGCAGCGATGGCAGGGTCAATGAGCAGTTCTTC. Translated: CASSDGRVNEQFF.

The genes are TRBV15 and TRBJ2-5; the D gene is possibly TRBD2 (6 bases). The CDR3 covers 17 residues. V was pared by 1 base and J by 4 bases, with 19 bases between. Germline lookup yields CDR1 LNHNV and CDR2 YYDKDF (reference sequence). CDR3: CATSRGQAGSDGETQYF. Written as DNA, the CDR3 is TGTGCCACCAGCAGAGGTCAGGCGGGGTCGGATGGAGAGACCCAGTACTTC.

This rearrangement joins TRBV15 to TRBJ1-2, with D possibly being TRBD1 (5 bases). Per germline, CDR1 LNHNV and CDR2 YYDKDF (reference sequence). The CDR3 runs 14 residues. V gave up 7 bases and J gave up 5 bases, with 17 bases separating them. The CDR3 is CATTRGRDSYGYTF. The DNA for the CDR3 is TGTGCCACCACCCGCGGCAGAGACAGTTATGGCTACACCTTC.

The chain employs TRBV27 and TRBJ2-7; the D gene is possibly TRBD2 (6 bases). The CDR3 consists of 16 residues. Trimming took 4 bases from V and 0 from J, leaving 16 bases between them. Germline values: CDR1 MNHEY, CDR2 SMNVEV (reference sequence). The CDR3 DNA reads TGTGCCAGCAGTTCCCTCCGGGACTCCAACTCCTACGAGCAGTACTTC. Its protein is CASSSLRDSNSYEQYF.

The V gene is TRBV28, the J gene TRBJ2-3; TRBD2 matches 10 bases. CDR3 length: 21 amino acids. Trimming took 3 bases from V and 2 from J; bases not matched to a gene: 20. Germline-derived CDR1 and CDR2 are MDHEN and SYDVKM. This CDR3 reads CASSLIRPLAGVTLATDTQYF. The CDR3 region has the DNA TGTGCCAGCAGTTTGATCCGCCCTCTAGCGGGAGTTACTCTAGCCACAGATACGCAGTATTTT.

The sample holds a few counts of this clone. The V gene is TRBV7-3, the J gene TRBJ2-3; TRBD1 might be the D (5 bases). The germline V gene has CDR1 SGHTA and CDR2 FQGTGA. The CDR3 extends over 15 amino acids. V dropped 2 bases and J dropped 0 bases, with 9 bases sitting between them. CDR3 region: CASSLAGYSTDTQYF. CDR3 bases: TGTGCCAGCAGCTTAGCAGGGTATAGCACAGATACGCAGTATTTT.

J is TRBJ2-2 and V is TRBV10-3, with 9 bases matching TRBD2. Germline V lookup: CDR1 ENHRY, CDR2 SYGVKD. The CDR3 has 16 amino acids. The V and J ends lost 3 bases and 4 bases, in that order; junction bases with no gene match: 6. CDR3 amino acids: CAISELAGGGTGELFF. The CDR3 region has the DNA TGTGCCATCAGTGAATTGGCGGGAGGGGGCACCGGGGAGCTGTTTTTT.

This clone was seen only once. J is TRBJ2-2 and V is TRBV4-2; 10 bases fit TRBD1. The V and J ends lost 1 base and 1 base, in that order; junction bases with no gene match: 6. The CDR3 length is 18 residues. CDR1 is LGHNA, CDR2 YNFKEQ, per germline. The CDR3 sequence: CASSQGTGGVRNTGELFF. CDR3 bases: TGTGCCAGCAGCCAAGGGACAGGGGGAGTTAGGAACACCGGGGAGCTGTTTTTT.

For this clone: Other DNA variants within this sample encode the same CDR3. The chain is built from TRBV5-1 and TRBJ2-7; 7 bases are shared with TRBD2. V was clipped by 5 bases and J by 1 base; unmatched bases: 9. CDR1 is SGHRS, CDR2 YFSETQ, per germline. The CDR3 runs 15 residues. CDR3 nucleotides: TGCGCCAGCAGTCCTCGGACTAGTGGGTCCTACGAGCAGTACTTC. Translated, it gives CASSPRTSGSYEQYF.

The chain links TRBV13 to TRBJ1-6, with D uncertain. Germline V gene data show CDR1 as PRHDT and CDR2 as FYEKMQ (reference sequence). The CDR3 is 15 amino acids. V was clipped by 0 bases and J by 3 bases, with 6 bases between them. The CDR3 reads CASSLGGGYNSPLHF. The CDR3 bases are TGTGCCAGCAGCTTAGGCGGAGGCTATAATTCACCCCTCCACTTT.

The rearrangement joins TRBV6-4 to TRBJ2-2; TRBD2 matches at 10 bases. The CDR3 has 16 amino acids. Germline lookup yields CDR1 MRHNA and CDR2 SNTAGT. The V and J ends lost 5 bases and 6 bases, in that order; junction bases with no gene match: 9. CDR3 in amino acids: CASSRASGSSSGELFF. The CDR3 nucleotides read TGTGCCAGCAGTCGGGCTAGCGGGAGTAGCTCCGGGGAGCTGTTTTTT.

The chain carries TRBV10-3 and TRBJ2-7, with D unresolved. V was shortened by 1 base and J by 4 bases, with 5 bases between the two germline ends. Germline V gene lookup returns CDR1 ENHRY and CDR2 SYGVKD. The CDR3 consists of 12 residues. The CDR3 DNA reads as TGTGCCATCAGTGAGTATCAGTACGAGCAGTACTTC. Its translation is CAISEYQYEQYF.

This chain uses TRBV11-2 with TRBJ2-3; TRBD2 matches 8 bases. J lost 7 bases, V lost 3 bases, and 12 bases had no gene match. This CDR3 has 16 amino acids. CDR1 and CDR2 (germline): SGHAT, FQNNGV. The CDR3 DNA is TGTGCCAGCAGCTTGGTAGCGGGGAGCCTGATGAATACGCAGTATTTT. Encoded protein: CASSLVAGSLMNTQYF.

This clone was seen a few times. The V gene is TRBV5-1, the J gene TRBJ1-1; 9 bases fit TRBD1. CDR3 size: 14 residues. From germline, CDR1 is SGHRS and CDR2 YFSETQ. Trimming took 4 bases from V and 0 from J; bases not matched to a gene: 1. The CDR3 sequence is CASSRTGVNTEAFF. The CDR3 region has the DNA TGCGCCAGCAGCAGGACAGGGGTGAACACTGAAGCTTTCTTT.

The V and J genes are TRBV5-5 and TRBJ2-6, with a tentative D call TRBD1 (5 bases). V lost 1 base and J lost 0, with 20 bases in between. Germline CDR1 SGHKS, CDR2 YYEKEE (reference sequence). This CDR3 contains 20 residues. The CDR3, as DNA: TGTGCCAGCAGCTTGTGGCTTTCAGGGCAGGAGAGCTCTGGGGCCAACGTCCTGACTTTC. This gives the protein CASSLWLSGQESSGANVLTF.

This clone has a handful of counts. V gene TRBV2 combines with J gene TRBJ1-2, with TRBD1 matching 9 bases. The germline gives CDR1 SNHLY, CDR2 FYNNEI. The CDR3 consists of 14 residues. With 5 bases clipped from V and 6 bases from J, the junction kept 7 bases outside the gene matches. CDR3 sequence: CASSLLQGAHGYTF. CDR3 coding DNA: TGTGCCAGCAGTTTATTACAGGGGGCGCATGGCTACACCTTC.